This T cell receptor beta chain was captured in a study of blood T cell repertoires in COVID-19 (dated by TCRdb to about 2020). For the wider study: The collaborator samples originated in the United States, Italy and Spain and spanned the acute and convalescent phases of COVID-19. The material from the prospective study consisted of cDNA or gDNA derived from T cells, B-cell-depleted T cells, or PBMCs. The dataset comprised deeply sampled blood TCRbeta repertoires from subjects exposed to, actively infected with, or recovered from COVID-19. The repertoires were released in a freely available public database intended as a resource for research on the immune response to SARS-CoV-2. The samples were drawn from two sources: the first 160 participants of the ongoing ImmuneRACE study, and approximately 1,300 subjects contributed by 6 global collaborators. A de-identified subject ID, COVID-19 status, age in years and sex were almost always included in the sample metadata. HLA class I and class II types, where available, came from metadata supplied by the sample provider rather than from assay-based typing.

Results and caveats for the whole study, not just this receptor: The quantity of clinical and demographic metadata differed by source and by participant and was supplied without curation.

About this clone: The clone's antigen remains unknown. Base quality data are lacking; no much larger clone is found one base away.

The collaborating institutions used their own protocols to collect whole blood in K2EDTA tubes. Collaborator samples were shipped for TCRbeta analysis as frozen whole blood, isolated PBMCs, or DNA extracted from either sample type. TCRbeta CDR3 regions were amplified from genomic DNA by means of the immunoSEQ Assay, a bias-controlled multiplex PCR. The paper's data handling went like this. The number of nucleated cells in each sample was estimated from the amplification of reference gene primers within the assay. To quantify the absolute abundance of each unique TCRbeta CDR3 rearrangement, sequence reads were collapsed and filtered. For each sample, productive Simpson clonality was calculated by taking the square root of Simpson's diversity index across productive rearrangements. The immuneACCESS repertoire file appears here via TCRdb, limited to in-frame rearrangements. These files lack a portion of the clones; in checked studies, under half of the deficit traces to unresolved V genes, and the cause of the others is not known. That table is the source of V, J and clone size, and D and trimming were worked out from the DNA. This sample gives some 65,000 clones in total; roughly 85% of them show up just once. Jointly, the top ten make up about 3.2% of the sample.

V and J are trimmed by 4 bases and 2 bases, and the gene matches miss 21 bases of the junction. CDR1 and CDR2, per the germline V gene, are MDHEN and SYDVKM. The CDR3 sequence holds 21 residues, the cysteine and phenylalanine included. Only CDR3 DNA remains: 63 bases, in frame from the first base. The specimen was peripheral blood. The clonotype comes from a man older than 75 with acute or convalescent COVID-19. This sequence uses TRBV28 and TRBJ2-2; 8 central bases correspond to TRBD2. The DNA reads TGTGCCAGCAGTTGGGCTTCCACTTTAGGCGGGAGGCGCACTAACACCGGGGAGCTGTTTTTT. The encoded protein is CASSWASTLGGRRTNTGELFF.